These T cell receptor beta chains were read from a single sample in a study of technical replicates of blood from a few donors. Assay: immunoSEQ multiplex PCR; the TCRdb copy retains only in-frame clones and omits some. The sample consists of approximately 70,000 clones, roughly 89% of them appearing once. Sequencing used T cells isolated from PBMCs. Every receptor here comes from a human donor in good health. CDR3s leave out the opening cysteine and the closing phenylalanine or tryptophan.

TRBV7-2 ASSFLERDLMY
TRBV7-9 ASYTRDEQGEQF
TRBV9 ASSVAGAREVTGELF
TRBV2 ASSTSNEQF
TRBV5-4 ASSGQYNEQF
TRBV25-1 ASRGTVSTDTQY
TRBV27 ASSRPGTGVGEQY
TRBV30 AWKAGGTYEQY
TRBV7-2 ASRGGSYEQY
TRBV6-4 ASSREEGGELF
TRBV9 ASSVGAVANEKLF
TRBV7-6 ASSYTTSGGSNEQF
TRBV15 ATSRDLGQDSGANVLT
TRBV5-1 ASSPGENTEAF
TRBV27 ASSFSGGGNQPQH
TRBV5-8 ASSPTGIQTDTQY
TRBV7-9 ASSLGSGATSWQF
TRBV7-9 ASSTRTSGGWDTQY
TRBV6-5 ASRKADQPQH
TRBV19 ASTTLWVGRGDGYT
TRBV10-3 AIRGTSGTDTQY
TRBV14 ASSQGTYTRGNTIY